These 15 T cell receptor beta chains originate from one sample sequenced in a study of T cells in Graves' hyperthyroidism and ophthalmopathy. Amplified regions were TCR beta CDR3 sequences from RNA transcripts. In the first-round RT-PCR of the TCR CDR3, the HTBI primer set was used. TCRdb used MiXCR to reprocess the multiplex PCR reads, holding one entry per CDR3 protein. Among hundreds of thousands of distinct CDR3 sequences listed, 35% to 40% were seen once. The sample consisted of blood. The receptors were sampled from a man aged 18 to 30 with Graves' hyperthyroidism.

This clonotype was seen at least ten times. J is TRBJ1-1 and V is TRBV20-1, with 7 bases lining up with TRBD1. With V trimmed by 3 bases and J by 3 bases, 4 bases remained unmatched. CDR1 is DFQATT, CDR2 SNEGSKA, per germline (reference sequence). This CDR3 comprises 13 residues. The CDR3 here is CSASPGQYTEAFF. In DNA, the CDR3 is TGCAGTGCTAGTCCGGGACAGTACACTGAAGCTTTCTTT.

This clonotype has only a few counts. The chain employs TRBV7-9 and TRBJ2-7, with TRBD1 matching over 7 bases. Germline CDR1 and CDR2: SEHNR and FQNEAQ (reference sequence). J was trimmed by 5 bases and V by 5 bases; bases with no gene match: 12. There are 15 residues in the CDR3. CDR3 nucleotides: TGTGCCAGCAGCCCATCCGGGACAGCCTTGGACGAGCAGTACTTC. Its protein is CASSPSGTALDEQYF.

This chain joins TRBV6-5 and TRBJ1-1; perhaps TRBD1 as D (5 bases). The length of the CDR3 is 20 residues. Trimming removed 0 bases from V and 2 bases from J, with 25 bases in between. Germline V CDR1 and CDR2: MNHEY, SVGAGI. The CDR3 loop is CASSYSGPLGTVLRNTEAFF. For the CDR3, the DNA is TGTGCCAGCAGTTACTCAGGCCCCCTCGGGACTGTCCTTCGAAACACTGAAGCTTTCTTT.

The chain links TRBV9 to TRBJ1-4; weak D call: TRBD1 (6 bases). Germline CDR1 is SGDLS and CDR2 is YYNGEE. V was clipped by 3 bases and J by 3 bases, with 9 bases between them. The CDR3 runs 14 residues. The CDR3 sequence is CASSEGVSNEKLFF. CDR3 nucleotide sequence: TGTGCCAGCAGCGAGGGGGTATCTAATGAAAAACTGTTTTTT.

This clonotype was seen only a few times. The chain has TRBV5-1 and TRBJ1-1, with a weak D call TRBD1 (5 bases). In germline, CDR1 is SGHRS, CDR2 YFSETQ. The ends were cut back, 4 bases at V and 0 bases at J, with 16 bases in the middle. This CDR3 region has 16 residues. The CDR3 spells CASSPGDREMNTEAFF. The CDR3 DNA sequence: TGCGCCAGCAGCCCGGGGGATAGGGAAATGAACACTGAAGCTTTCTTT.

On this clonotype itself: The junction and the germline gene differ at one end; a read error may be behind it. The chain's CDR3 is CASSQDGRTNYEQCF. CDR3 in DNA: TGTGCCAGCAGCCAGGATGGGAGGACTAACTACGAGCAGTGCTTC. V and J are TRBV2 and TRBJ2-7; the D gene is possibly TRBD2 (6 bases). Germline CDR1 and CDR2: SNHLY and FYNNEI. The CDR3 is made up of 15 amino acids.

This clonotype was seen many times. This chain connects TRBV7-6 to TRBJ2-7, with a possible D match to TRBD2 (5 bases). The V and J ends lost 5 bases and 7 bases respectively, with 12 bases between them. The germline V gene encodes CDR1 SGHVS and CDR2 FNYEAQ. The CDR3 runs 12 residues. CDR3 in DNA: TGTGCCAGCAGCGCGGGTCGGACGGAGCAGTACTTC. Translation: CASSAGRTEQYF.

The rearrangement joins TRBV20-1 to TRBJ2-5; no clear D gene. The CDR3 has 15 residues. Between the trimmed V and J ends, which lost 0 bases and 2 bases, there was a span of 13 bases. Looked up from germline, CDR1 is DFQATT and CDR2 is SNEGSKA (reference sequence). The CDR3 sequence: CSARETGLVQETQYF. The CDR3 DNA is TGCAGTGCTAGAGAGACGGGCCTGGTACAAGAGACCCAGTACTTC.

This clonotype was observed many times. This rearrangement joins TRBV20-1 to TRBJ1-5; D may be TRBD1 (6 bases). There are 13 residues in the CDR3. Per the germline V gene, CDR1 is DFQATT and CDR2 is SNEGSKA (reference sequence). Trimming removed 3 bases from V and 7 bases from J, with 13 bases in between. CDR3 DNA: TGCAGTGCTAGTGGGGGGCTCGGGCAGCCCCAGCATTTT. As protein: CSASGGLGQPQHF.

This chain links TRBV7-2 with TRBJ2-7, with 9 positions matching TRBD1. The CDR3 has 16 amino acids. Trimming removed 5 bases from V and 4 bases from J; junction bases left unmatched: 12. The germline V gene has CDR1 SGHTA and CDR2 FQGNSA. The CDR3 region is CASSLGGQGKSYEQYF. CDR3 nucleotides: TGTGCCAGCAGCCTTGGGGGACAGGGAAAATCTTACGAGCAGTACTTC.

This clonotype has more than one count but fewer than ten. The chain joins TRBV7-9 to TRBJ1-1; D is perhaps TRBD1 (5 bases). CDR3 length: 14 residues. CDR1 and CDR2 from the germline V gene are SEHNR and FQNEAQ (reference sequence). Trimming pared 2 bases from V and 4 bases from J, leaving 11 bases between. CDR3 region: CASSLKTGGTEAFF. The CDR3 DNA follows: TGTGCCAGCAGCTTAAAAACGGGGGGCACTGAAGCTTTCTTT.

V and J are TRBV5-1 and TRBJ1-1; the match to TRBD1 covers 8 bases. The ends lost 4 bases at V and 4 bases at J; junction bases unmatched: 9. CDR1 SGHRS and CDR2 YFSETQ come from the germline V gene. This CDR3 spans 15 amino acids. The CDR3 DNA sequence: TGCGCCAGCAGCGAAGGACAGGGCGCGATCACTGAAGCTTTCTTT. It yields the protein CASSEGQGAITEAFF.

The chain has TRBV7-3 and TRBJ2-7; 10 bases fit TRBD1. This CDR3 is 14 amino acids long. V lost 8 bases, J lost 1 base, and 5 bases stayed unmatched. CDR1 and CDR2 (germline): SGHTA, FQGTGA. The CDR3 DNA follows: TGTGCCAGCGCCGGACAGGGGGATTCCTACGAGCAGTACTTC. Encoded protein: CASAGQGDSYEQYF.

In nucleotides, the CDR3 is TGTGCCAGCAGCTTAGTCCGCGGTGAGCAGTTCTTC. Translated: CASSLVRGEQFF. The chain carries TRBV7-2 and TRBJ2-1; D gene uncertain. Trimming took off 1 base at V and 9 bases at J, with 7 bases between the two ends. This CDR3 is 12 amino acids long. Per germline, CDR1 SGHTA and CDR2 FQGNSA.

This clonotype occurred a few times. The gene calls are TRBV7-9 and TRBJ1-1; no firm D call. The germline V and J ends were trimmed by 1 base and 4 bases, with 10 bases remaining between them. This CDR3 contains 14 residues. The V gene's germline CDR1 is SEHNR and CDR2 FQNEAQ (reference sequence). The CDR3 region has the DNA TGTGCCAGCAGCTTAGATCGGAGGCGCACTGAAGCTTTCTTT. Its protein product is CASSLDRRRTEAFF.